This T cell receptor beta chain is drawn from a study of EBV T-cell therapy then PD-1 blockade in nasopharyngeal carcinoma (dated by TCRdb to about 2021). This sample's treatment or condition label indicates: AdE1-LMPpoly-expanded autologous EBV-specific T-cell therapy followed by anti-PD-1 nivolumab. Germline trimming: 6 bases from V, 0 bases from J; junction bases outside gene matches: 4. From a lookup of the germline V gene (reference sequence), CDR1 and CDR2 are LNHDA and SQIVND. The CDR3 spans 15 residues, from the cysteine through the phenylalanine. CDR3 DNA only is kept here, 45 bases in frame from base 1. The Qiagen DNeasy Kit was used to extract genomic DNA from the sorted cells. The immunoSEQ platform was used for deep sequencing of the TCR beta chain. Regarding the original processing steps: Repertoire data analysis was performed with the immunoSEQ Analyzer software. TCRdb provides this immuneACCESS table in a form limited to in-frame rearrangements. Some clones are lacking; in checked studies, under half of them reflect an unresolved V gene, and why the rest are absent is not known. Clone size and V and J calls were adopted from that table, with D and trimming inferred from the DNA. This sample is represented by approximately 25,000 clones; roughly 84% of them were singletons. The ten largest account for around 30% of the sample.

In regard to this clone: Its antigen is still unknown. It has no much larger one-base neighbor in the sample; base qualities were not kept.

The V and J segments used are TRBV19 and TRBJ2-2, with 7 junctional bases fitting TRBD2. The clonotype comes from a man aged 40-50 years with nasopharyngeal carcinoma. The sequencing used CD8+ T cells from blood, collected around day 65 from a patient whose treatment included autologous EBV-specific T cells and nivolumab. The encoded CDR3 is CASRRGGANTGELFF. The sequenced DNA: TGTGCCAGTAGACGGGGAGGGGCGAACACCGGGGAGCTGTTTTTT.